This TCR beta chain was profiled in a study of T-cell memory formation after mild COVID-19. Across the study: Clusters of TCRs were largely donor specific. Study findings and constraints: The study found contracting CD4+ clones mainly in CM and EM and contracting CD8+ clones in EMRA.

V was shortened by 5 bases and J by 1 base, with 9 bases between the two germline ends. Germline V gives CDR1 LNHNV, CDR2 YYDKDF (reference sequence). The CDR3 totals 13 residues. This clonotype has ten or more counts. Its cognate antigen is unknown. TCRalpha and TCRbeta libraries used 5'RACE with constant-segment primers and UMIs. Each CDR3 protein is one row after TCRdb ran MiXCR on the 5' RACE reads. The sample has tens of thousands of distinct CDR3 sequences; about 13% are singletons. The sequencing sample was made of PBMCs or a T cell subset sorted from them (not recorded which). The chain uses TRBV15 and TRBJ2-7; possible D gene TRBD2, 5 bases. The sequence derives from an adult woman who had mild COVID-19 (a few samples of this study predate the infection). Cell type and time point are not known. The CDR3 DNA reads as TGTGCCACCAGCCGAGGGTTATCCTACGAGCAGTACTTC. Protein product: CATSRGLSYEQYF. The entire variable domain, with the rest obtained from reference TRBV15 and TRBJ2-7, is as follows: DAMVIQNPRYQVTQFGKPVTLSCSQTLNHNVMYWYQQKSSQAPKLLFHYYDKDFNNEADTPDNFQSRRPNTSFCFLDIRSPGLGDTAMYLCATSRGLSYEQYFGPGTRLTVT.